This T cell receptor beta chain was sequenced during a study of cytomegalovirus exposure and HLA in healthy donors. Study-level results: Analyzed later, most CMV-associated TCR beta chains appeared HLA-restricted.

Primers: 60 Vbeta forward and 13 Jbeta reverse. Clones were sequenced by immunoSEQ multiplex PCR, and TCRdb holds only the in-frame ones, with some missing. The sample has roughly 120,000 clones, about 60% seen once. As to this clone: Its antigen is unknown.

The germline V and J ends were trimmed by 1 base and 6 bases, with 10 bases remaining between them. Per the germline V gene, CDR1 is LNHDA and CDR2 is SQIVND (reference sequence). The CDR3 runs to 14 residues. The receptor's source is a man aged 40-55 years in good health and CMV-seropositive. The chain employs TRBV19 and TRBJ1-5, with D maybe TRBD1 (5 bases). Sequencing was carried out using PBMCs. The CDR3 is CASSIVGEGQPQHF. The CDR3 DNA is TGTGCCAGTAGTATAGTAGGGGAGGGTCAGCCCCAGCATTTT.